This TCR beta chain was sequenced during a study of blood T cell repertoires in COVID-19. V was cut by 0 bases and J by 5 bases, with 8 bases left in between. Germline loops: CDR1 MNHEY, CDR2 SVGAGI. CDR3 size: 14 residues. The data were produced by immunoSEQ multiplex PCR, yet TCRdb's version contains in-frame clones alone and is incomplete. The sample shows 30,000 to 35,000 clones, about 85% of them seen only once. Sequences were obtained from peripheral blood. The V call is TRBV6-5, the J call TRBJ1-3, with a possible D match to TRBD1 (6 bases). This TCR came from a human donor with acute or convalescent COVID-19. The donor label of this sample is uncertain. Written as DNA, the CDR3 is TGTGCCAGCAGTTACTCGGACAGTCGAAACACCATATATTTT. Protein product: CASSYSDSRNTIYF.